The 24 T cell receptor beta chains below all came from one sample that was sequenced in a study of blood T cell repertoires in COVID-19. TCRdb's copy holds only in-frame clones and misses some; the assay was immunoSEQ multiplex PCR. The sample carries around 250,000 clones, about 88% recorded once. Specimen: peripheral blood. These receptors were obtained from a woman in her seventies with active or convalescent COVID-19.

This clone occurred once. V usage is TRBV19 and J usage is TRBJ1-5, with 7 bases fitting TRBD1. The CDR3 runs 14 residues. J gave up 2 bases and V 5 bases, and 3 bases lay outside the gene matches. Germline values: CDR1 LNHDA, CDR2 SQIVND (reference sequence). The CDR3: CASSEGAGNQPQHF. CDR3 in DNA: TGTGCCAGTAGTGAGGGGGCTGGCAATCAGCCCCAGCATTTT.

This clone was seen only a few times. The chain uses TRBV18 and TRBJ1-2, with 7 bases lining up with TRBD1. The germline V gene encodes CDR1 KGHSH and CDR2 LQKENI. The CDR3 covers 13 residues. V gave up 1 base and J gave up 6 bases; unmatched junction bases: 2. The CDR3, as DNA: TGTGCCAGCTCACCACGACAGGGTCATGGCTACACCTTC. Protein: CASSPRQGHGYTF.

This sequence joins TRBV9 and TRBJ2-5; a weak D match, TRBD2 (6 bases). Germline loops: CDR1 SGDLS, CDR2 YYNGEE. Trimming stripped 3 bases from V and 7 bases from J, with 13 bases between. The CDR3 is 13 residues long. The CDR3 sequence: CASSAGGGMTQYF. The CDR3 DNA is TGTGCCAGCAGCGCCGGTGGCGGGATGACCCAGTACTTC.

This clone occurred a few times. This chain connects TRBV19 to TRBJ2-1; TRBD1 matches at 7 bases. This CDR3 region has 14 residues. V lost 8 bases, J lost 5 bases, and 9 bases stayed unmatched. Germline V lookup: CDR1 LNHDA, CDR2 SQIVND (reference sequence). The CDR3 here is CASSTTGRDNEQFF. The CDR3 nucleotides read TGTGCCAGTTCGACGACAGGGCGGGACAATGAGCAGTTCTTC.

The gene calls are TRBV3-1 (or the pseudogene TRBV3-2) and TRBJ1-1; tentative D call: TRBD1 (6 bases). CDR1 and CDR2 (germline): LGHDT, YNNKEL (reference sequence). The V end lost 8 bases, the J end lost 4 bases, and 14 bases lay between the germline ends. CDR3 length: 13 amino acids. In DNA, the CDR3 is TGTGCCAGCTCCGAGACAGGTCCCACTGAAGCTTTCTTT. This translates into CASSETGPTEAFF.

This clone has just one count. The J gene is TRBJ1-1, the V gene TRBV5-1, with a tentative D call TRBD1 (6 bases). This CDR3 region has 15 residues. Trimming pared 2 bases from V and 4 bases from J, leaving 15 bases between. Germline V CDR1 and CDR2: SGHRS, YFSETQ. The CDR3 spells CASSFAEGVGTEAFF. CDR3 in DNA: TGCGCCAGCAGCTTTGCAGAGGGGGTTGGCACTGAAGCTTTCTTT.

CDR3: CATSGLTSGGQETQYF. The CDR3, as DNA: TGTGCCACCAGCGGGTTGACTAGCGGGGGCCAAGAGACCCAGTACTTC. This chain connects TRBV15 to TRBJ2-5; 12 nucleotides match TRBD2. With 5 bases clipped from V and 1 base from J, the junction kept 5 bases outside the gene matches. Germline assignment: CDR1 LNHNV and CDR2 YYDKDF (reference sequence). The CDR3 contains 16 residues.

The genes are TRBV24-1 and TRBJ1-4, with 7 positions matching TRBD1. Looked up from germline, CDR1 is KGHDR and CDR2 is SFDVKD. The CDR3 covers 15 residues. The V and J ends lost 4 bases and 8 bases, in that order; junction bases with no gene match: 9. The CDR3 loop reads CATSDPNRGGEKLFF. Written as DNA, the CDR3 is TGTGCCACCAGTGACCCCAACAGGGGAGGCGAAAAACTGTTTTTT.

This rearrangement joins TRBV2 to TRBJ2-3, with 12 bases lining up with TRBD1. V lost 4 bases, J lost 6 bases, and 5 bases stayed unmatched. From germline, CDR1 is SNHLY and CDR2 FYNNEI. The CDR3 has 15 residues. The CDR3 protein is CASSAGQGAMDTQYF. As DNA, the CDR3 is TGTGCCAGCAGTGCGGGACAGGGGGCGATGGATACGCAGTATTTT.

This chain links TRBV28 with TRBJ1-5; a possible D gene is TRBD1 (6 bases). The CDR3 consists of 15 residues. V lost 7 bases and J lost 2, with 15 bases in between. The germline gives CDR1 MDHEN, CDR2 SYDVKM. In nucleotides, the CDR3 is TGTGCCAGCAACCCGACACAGGGCGGCAATCAGCCCCAGCATTTT. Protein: CASNPTQGGNQPQHF.

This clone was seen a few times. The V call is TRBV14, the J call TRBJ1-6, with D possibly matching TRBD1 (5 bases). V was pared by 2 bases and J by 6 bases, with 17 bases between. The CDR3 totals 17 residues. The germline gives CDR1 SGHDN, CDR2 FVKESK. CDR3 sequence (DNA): TGTGCCAGCAGCCAACGAAATGGGGTGGGGGGTAATTCACCCCTCCACTTT. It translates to CASSQRNGVGGNSPLHF. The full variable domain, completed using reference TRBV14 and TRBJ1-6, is EAGVTQFPSHSVIEKGQTVTLRCDPISGHDNLYWYRRVMGKEIKFLLHFVKESKQDESGMPNNRFLAERTGGTYSTLKVQPAELEDSGVYFCASSQRNGVGGNSPLHFGNGTRLTVT.

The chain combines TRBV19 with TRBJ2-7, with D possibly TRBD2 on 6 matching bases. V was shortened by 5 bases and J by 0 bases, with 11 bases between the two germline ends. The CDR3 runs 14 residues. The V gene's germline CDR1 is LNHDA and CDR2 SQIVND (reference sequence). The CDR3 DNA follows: TGTGCCAGTAGTGCTGGGGGGAGCTCCTACGAGCAGTACTTC. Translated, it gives CASSAGGSSYEQYF.

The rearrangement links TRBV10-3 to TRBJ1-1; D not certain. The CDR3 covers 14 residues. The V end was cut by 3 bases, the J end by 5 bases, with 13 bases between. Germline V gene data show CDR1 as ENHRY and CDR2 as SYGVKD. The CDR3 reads CAISDGGFRTEAFF. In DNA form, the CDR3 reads TGTGCCATCAGTGATGGAGGCTTCCGGACTGAAGCTTTCTTT.

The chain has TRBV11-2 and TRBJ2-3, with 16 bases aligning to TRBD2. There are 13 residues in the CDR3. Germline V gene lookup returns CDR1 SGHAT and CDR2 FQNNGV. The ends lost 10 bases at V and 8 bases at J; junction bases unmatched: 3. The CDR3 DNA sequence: TGTGCCACTGGGACTAGCGGGGGGGGTACGCAGTATTTT. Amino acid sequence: CATGTSGGGTQYF.

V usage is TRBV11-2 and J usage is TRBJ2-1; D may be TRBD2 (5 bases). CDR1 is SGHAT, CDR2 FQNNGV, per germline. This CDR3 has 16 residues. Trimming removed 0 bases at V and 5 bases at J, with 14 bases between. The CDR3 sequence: CASSLELGAPNNEQFF. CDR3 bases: TGTGCCAGCAGCTTAGAATTGGGAGCCCCGAACAATGAGCAGTTCTTC.

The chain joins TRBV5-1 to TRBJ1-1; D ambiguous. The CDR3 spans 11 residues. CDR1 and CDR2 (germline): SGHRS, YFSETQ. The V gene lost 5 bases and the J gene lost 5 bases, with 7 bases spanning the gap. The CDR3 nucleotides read TGCGCCAGCAGACGGAGGACTGAAGCTTTCTTT. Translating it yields CASRRRTEAFF.

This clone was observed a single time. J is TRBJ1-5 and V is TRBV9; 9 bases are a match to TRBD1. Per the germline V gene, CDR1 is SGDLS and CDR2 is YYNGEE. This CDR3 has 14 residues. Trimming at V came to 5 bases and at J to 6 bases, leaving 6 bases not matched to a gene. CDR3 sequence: CASSSGTGPQPQHF. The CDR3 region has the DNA TGTGCCAGCAGTAGCGGGACAGGGCCTCAGCCCCAGCATTTT.

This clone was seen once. CDR3 nucleotides: TGCGCCAGCAGCCAAGATCCAGGCTTCTATGGCTACACCTTC. Translation: CASSQDPGFYGYTF. This chain links TRBV4-3 with TRBJ1-2; D is ambiguous. CDR1 LGHNA and CDR2 YSLEER come from the germline V gene. The V and J ends lost 0 bases and 4 bases respectively, with 9 bases between them. The CDR3 has 14 residues.

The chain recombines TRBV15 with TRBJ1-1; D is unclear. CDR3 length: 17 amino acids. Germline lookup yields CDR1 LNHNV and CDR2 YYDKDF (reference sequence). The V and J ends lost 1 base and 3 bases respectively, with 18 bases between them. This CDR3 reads CATSRAILIVGDTEAFF. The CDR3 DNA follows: TGTGCCACCAGCAGAGCTATACTTATCGTAGGAGACACTGAAGCTTTCTTT.

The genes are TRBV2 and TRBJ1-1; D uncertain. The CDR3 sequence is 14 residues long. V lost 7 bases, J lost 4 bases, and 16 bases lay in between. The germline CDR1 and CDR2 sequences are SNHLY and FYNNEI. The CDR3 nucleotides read TGTGCCAGCACCCAAGCGGCAGTGATCACTGAAGCTTTCTTT. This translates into CASTQAAVITEAFF.

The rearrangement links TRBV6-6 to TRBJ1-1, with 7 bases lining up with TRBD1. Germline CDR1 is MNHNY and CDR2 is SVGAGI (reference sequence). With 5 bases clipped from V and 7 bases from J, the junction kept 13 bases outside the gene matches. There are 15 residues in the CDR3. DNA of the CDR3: TGTGCCAGCAGTGCCCCGGGACAGACAAAAAATGAAGCTTTCTTT. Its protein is CASSAPGQTKNEAFF.

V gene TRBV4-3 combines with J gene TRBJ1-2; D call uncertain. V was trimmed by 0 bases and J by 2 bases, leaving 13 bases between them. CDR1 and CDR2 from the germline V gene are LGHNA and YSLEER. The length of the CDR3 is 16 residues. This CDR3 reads CASSQDHGLSNYGYTF. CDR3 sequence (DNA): TGCGCCAGCAGCCAAGACCACGGGTTAAGCAACTATGGCTACACCTTC.

CDR3 nucleotide sequence: TGTGCCAGCGCATATCGTACTGGAGGGACTGAAGCTTTCTTT. Translated, it gives CASAYRTGGTEAFF. The chain links TRBV6-5 to TRBJ1-1; D ambiguous. The CDR3 has 14 residues. Trimming pared 8 bases from V and 5 bases from J, leaving 18 bases between. CDR1 is MNHEY, CDR2 SVGAGI, per germline.

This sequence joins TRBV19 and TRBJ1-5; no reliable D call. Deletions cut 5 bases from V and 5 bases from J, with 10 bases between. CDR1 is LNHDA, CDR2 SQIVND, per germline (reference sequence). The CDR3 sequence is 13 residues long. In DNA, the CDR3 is TGTGCCAGTAGTCGGGGAGCCCATCAGCCCCAGCATTTT. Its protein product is CASSRGAHQPQHF.